The 10 T cell receptor beta chains presented below share a single source sample, sequenced in a study of control samples from healthy donors and cancer patients. Clones were read by immunoSEQ multiplex PCR, and TCRdb kept only the in-frame ones, dropping some. The table records around 120,000 clones, about 88% of them present only once. Specimen: blood. The receptor set was obtained from a woman aged 70-85 years in good health.

J is TRBJ1-2 and V is TRBV5-4; TRBD1 is a possible D gene (5 bases). The CDR3 covers 13 residues. V lost 5 bases and J 4 bases, leaving 12 bases between the germline ends. Germline CDR1 SGHNT, CDR2 YYREEE (reference sequence). CDR3 region: CASRVGGSYGYTF. In nucleotides, the CDR3 is TGTGCCAGCAGAGTTGGGGGGTCCTATGGCTACACCTTC.

This sequence joins TRBV4-1 and TRBJ1-3; D is ambiguous. Per germline, CDR1 MGHRA and CDR2 YSYEKL. CDR3 length: 14 amino acids. Between the trimmed V and J ends, which lost 0 bases and 8 bases, there was a span of 11 bases. CDR3 protein: CASSQDPQSDTIYF. The DNA of the CDR3 is TGCGCCAGCAGCCAAGATCCCCAATCGGACACCATATATTTT.

The gene calls are TRBV5-6 and TRBJ1-2, with 8 bases aligning to TRBD1. Looked up from germline, CDR1 is SGHDT and CDR2 is YYEEEE. Trimming at V came to 3 bases and at J to 7 bases, leaving 5 bases not matched to a gene. The CDR3 is 13 residues long. The DNA for the CDR3 is TGTGCCAGCAGCTGGGGACAGGAGGGTGGCTACACCTTC. It codes for CASSWGQEGGYTF.

This chain joins TRBV5-8 and TRBJ1-4, with a tentative D call TRBD1 (5 bases). Germline-derived CDR1 and CDR2 are SGHTS and YDEGEE. There are 13 residues in the CDR3. The germline V and J ends were trimmed by 7 bases and 4 bases, with 11 bases remaining between them. The DNA of the CDR3 is TGTGCCAGCCGGACATCGGATAATGAAAAACTGTTTTTT. It is translated as CASRTSDNEKLFF.

This rearrangement joins TRBV9 to TRBJ1-6; D unclear. Germline values: CDR1 SGDLS, CDR2 YYNGEE. V lost 3 bases, J lost 3 bases, and 4 bases lay in between. The CDR3 runs 13 residues. The CDR3 protein is CASSADYNSPLHF. As DNA, the CDR3 is TGTGCCAGCAGCGCAGACTATAATTCACCCCTCCACTTT.

CDR3 sequence: CASREADTQYF. The CDR3 nucleotides are TGCGCCAGCCGGGAGGCAGATACGCAGTATTTT. The chain combines TRBV5-1 with TRBJ2-3, with 7 bases matching TRBD2. The trim removed 7 bases at V and 4 bases at J, leaving 0 bases unmatched. Germline V gene lookup returns CDR1 SGHRS and CDR2 YFSETQ. This CDR3 is 11 amino acids long.

This rearrangement joins TRBV7-6 to TRBJ2-1; the match to TRBD1 covers 9 bases. Germline V CDR1 and CDR2: SGHVS, FNYEAQ. CDR3 length: 15 amino acids. V was clipped by 5 bases and J by 5 bases; unmatched bases: 7. CDR3 sequence reads: CASSPSGQGHNEQFF. CDR3 DNA: TGTGCCAGCAGCCCAAGCGGACAGGGGCACAATGAGCAGTTCTTC. Combining the CDR3 with reference TRBV7-6 and TRBJ2-1 gives the whole variable domain GAGVSQSPRYKVTKRGQDVALRCDPISGHVSLYWYRQALGQGPEFLTYFNYEAQQDKSGLPNDRFSAERPEGSISTLTIQRTEQRDSAMYRCASSPSGQGHNEQFFGPGTRLTVL.

This clone was counted once. The rearrangement uses TRBV2 and TRBJ1-1; D is uncertain. Germline V lookup: CDR1 SNHLY, CDR2 FYNNEI. V lost 4 bases, J lost 4 bases, and 4 bases lay in between. CDR3 length: 11 residues. The CDR3 region is CASSVATEAFF. The CDR3 nucleotides are TGTGCCAGCAGTGTAGCCACTGAAGCTTTCTTT.

This rearrangement joins TRBV13 to TRBJ1-1; D call uncertain. The germline CDR1 and CDR2 sequences are PRHDT and FYEKMQ (reference sequence). The CDR3 extends over 13 amino acids. With 3 bases removed from V and 1 base from J, the gap between germline ends came to 6 bases. CDR3 protein: CASSFGENTEAFF. CDR3 sequence (DNA): TGTGCCAGCAGCTTCGGGGAGAACACTGAAGCTTTCTTT.

This chain joins TRBV18 and TRBJ2-7, with D maybe TRBD2 (6 bases). Germline-derived CDR1 and CDR2 are KGHSH and LQKENI. Trimming shortened V by 6 bases and J by 5 bases, and 17 bases separated the two germline ends. This CDR3 spans 14 amino acids. The CDR3 loop reads CASSLVEGENEQYF. CDR3 coding DNA: TGTGCCAGCTCCCTGGTGGAGGGAGAAAACGAGCAGTACTTC.